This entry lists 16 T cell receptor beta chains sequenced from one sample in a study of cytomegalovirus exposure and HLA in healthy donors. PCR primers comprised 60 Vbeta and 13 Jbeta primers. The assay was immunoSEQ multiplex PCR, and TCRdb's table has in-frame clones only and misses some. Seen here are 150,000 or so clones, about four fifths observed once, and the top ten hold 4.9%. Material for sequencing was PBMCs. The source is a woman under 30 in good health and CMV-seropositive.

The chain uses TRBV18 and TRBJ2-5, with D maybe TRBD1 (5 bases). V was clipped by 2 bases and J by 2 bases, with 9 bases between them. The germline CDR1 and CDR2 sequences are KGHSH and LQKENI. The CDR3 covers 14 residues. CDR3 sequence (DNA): TGTGCCAGCTCACCAACTGGGGCGCAAGAGACCCAGTACTTC. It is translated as CASSPTGAQETQYF.

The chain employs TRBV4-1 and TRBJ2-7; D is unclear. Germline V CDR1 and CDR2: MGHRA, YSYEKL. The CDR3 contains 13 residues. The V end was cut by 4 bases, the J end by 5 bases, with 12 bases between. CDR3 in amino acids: CASSRSLIDEQYF. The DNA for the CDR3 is TGCGCCAGCAGCCGAAGCTTGATCGACGAGCAGTACTTC.

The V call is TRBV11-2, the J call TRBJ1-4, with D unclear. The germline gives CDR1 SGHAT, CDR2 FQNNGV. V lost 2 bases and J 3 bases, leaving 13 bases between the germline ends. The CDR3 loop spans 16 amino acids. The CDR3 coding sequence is TGTGCCAGCAGCTTATTCCAACTCGGAGCTAATGAAAAACTGTTTTTT. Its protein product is CASSLFQLGANEKLFF. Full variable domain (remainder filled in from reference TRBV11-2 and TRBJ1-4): EAGVAQSPRYKIIEKRQSVAFWCNPISGHATLYWYQQILGQGPKLLIQFQNNGVVDDSQLPKDRFSAERLKGVDSTLKIQPAKLEDSAVYLCASSLFQLGANEKLFFGSGTQLSVL.

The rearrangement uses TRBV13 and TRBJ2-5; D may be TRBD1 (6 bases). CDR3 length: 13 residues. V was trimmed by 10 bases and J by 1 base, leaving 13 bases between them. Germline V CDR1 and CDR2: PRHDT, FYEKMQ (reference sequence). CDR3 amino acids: CATTGQSQETQYF. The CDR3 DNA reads TGTGCCACTACCGGACAGAGCCAAGAGACCCAGTACTTC.

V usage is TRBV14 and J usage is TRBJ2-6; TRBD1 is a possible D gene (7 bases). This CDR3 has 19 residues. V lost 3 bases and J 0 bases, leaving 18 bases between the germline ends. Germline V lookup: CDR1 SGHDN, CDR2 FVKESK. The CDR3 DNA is TGTGCCAGCAGCCACCTGACAGGGAGGAGGCCCTCTGGGGCCAACGTCCTGACTTTC. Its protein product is CASSHLTGRRPSGANVLTF.

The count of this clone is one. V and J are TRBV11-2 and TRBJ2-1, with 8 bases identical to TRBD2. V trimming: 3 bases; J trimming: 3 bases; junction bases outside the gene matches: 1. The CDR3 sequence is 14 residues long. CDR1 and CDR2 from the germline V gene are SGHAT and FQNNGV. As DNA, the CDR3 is TGTGCCAGCAGCTTGGCGGGGGGCTACAATGAGCAGTTCTTC. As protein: CASSLAGGYNEQFF.

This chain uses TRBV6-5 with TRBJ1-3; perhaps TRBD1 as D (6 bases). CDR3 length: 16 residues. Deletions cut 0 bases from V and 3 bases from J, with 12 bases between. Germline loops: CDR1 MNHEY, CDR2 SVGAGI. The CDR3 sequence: CASSYSGGVSGNTIYF. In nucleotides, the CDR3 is TGTGCCAGCAGTTACTCAGGGGGGGTCAGTGGAAACACCATATATTTT.

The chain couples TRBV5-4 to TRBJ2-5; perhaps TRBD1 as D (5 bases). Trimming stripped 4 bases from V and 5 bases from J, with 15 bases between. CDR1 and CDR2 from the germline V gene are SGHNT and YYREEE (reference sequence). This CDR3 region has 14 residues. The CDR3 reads CASSPDKRSETQYF. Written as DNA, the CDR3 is TGTGCCAGCAGCCCGGACAAGAGGAGTGAGACCCAGTACTTC.

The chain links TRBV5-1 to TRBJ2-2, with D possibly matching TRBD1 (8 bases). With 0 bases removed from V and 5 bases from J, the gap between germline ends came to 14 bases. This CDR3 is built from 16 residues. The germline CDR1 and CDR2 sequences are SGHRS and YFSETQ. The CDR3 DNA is TGCGCCAGCAGCTTGGAACAGGGGGGGTATACCGGGGAGCTGTTTTTT. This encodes CASSLEQGGYTGELFF.

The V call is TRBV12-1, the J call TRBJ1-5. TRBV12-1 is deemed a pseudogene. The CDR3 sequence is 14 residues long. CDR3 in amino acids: CASSFGGAGQPQHF. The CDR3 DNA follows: TGTGCCAGCAGCTTTGGCGGGGCTGGCCAGCCCCAGCATTTT.

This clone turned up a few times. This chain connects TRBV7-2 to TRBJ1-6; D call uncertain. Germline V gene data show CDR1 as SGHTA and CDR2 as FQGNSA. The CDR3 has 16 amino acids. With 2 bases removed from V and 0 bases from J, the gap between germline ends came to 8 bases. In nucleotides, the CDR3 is TGTGCCAGCAGCTTAATACAGAGCTCCTATAATTCACCCCTCCACTTT. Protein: CASSLIQSSYNSPLHF.

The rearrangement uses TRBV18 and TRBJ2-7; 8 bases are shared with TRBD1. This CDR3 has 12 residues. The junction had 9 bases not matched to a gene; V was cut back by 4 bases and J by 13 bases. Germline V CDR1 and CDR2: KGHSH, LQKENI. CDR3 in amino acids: CASSLMDRALYF. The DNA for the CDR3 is TGTGCCAGCTCACTGATGGACAGGGCACTATACTTC.

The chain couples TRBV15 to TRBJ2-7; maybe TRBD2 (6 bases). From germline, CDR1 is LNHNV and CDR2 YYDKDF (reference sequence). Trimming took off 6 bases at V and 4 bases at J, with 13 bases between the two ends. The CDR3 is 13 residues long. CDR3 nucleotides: TGTGCCACCAGATCGTGGCGGGAATACGAGCAGTACTTC. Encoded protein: CATRSWREYEQYF.

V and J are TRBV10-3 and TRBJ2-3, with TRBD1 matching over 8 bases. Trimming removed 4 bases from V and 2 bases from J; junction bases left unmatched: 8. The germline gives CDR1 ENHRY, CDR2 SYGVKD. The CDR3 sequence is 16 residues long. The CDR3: CAISGGQGWYTDTQYF. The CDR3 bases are TGTGCCATCAGTGGAGGACAGGGTTGGTACACAGATACGCAGTATTTT.

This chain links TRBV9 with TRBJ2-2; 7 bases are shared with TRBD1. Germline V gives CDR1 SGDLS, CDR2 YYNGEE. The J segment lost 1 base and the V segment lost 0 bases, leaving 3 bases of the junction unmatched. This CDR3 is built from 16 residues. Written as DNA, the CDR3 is TGTGCCAGCAGCGTAGGTGGGACAGTGAACACCGGGGAGCTGTTTTTT. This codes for CASSVGGTVNTGELFF.

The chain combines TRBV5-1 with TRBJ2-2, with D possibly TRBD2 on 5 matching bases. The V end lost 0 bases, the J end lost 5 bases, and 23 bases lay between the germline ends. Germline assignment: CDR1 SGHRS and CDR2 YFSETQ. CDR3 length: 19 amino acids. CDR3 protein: CASSLEALSPGRETGELFF. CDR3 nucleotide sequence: TGCGCCAGCAGCTTGGAGGCCCTGTCACCAGGTCGGGAAACCGGGGAGCTGTTTTTT.